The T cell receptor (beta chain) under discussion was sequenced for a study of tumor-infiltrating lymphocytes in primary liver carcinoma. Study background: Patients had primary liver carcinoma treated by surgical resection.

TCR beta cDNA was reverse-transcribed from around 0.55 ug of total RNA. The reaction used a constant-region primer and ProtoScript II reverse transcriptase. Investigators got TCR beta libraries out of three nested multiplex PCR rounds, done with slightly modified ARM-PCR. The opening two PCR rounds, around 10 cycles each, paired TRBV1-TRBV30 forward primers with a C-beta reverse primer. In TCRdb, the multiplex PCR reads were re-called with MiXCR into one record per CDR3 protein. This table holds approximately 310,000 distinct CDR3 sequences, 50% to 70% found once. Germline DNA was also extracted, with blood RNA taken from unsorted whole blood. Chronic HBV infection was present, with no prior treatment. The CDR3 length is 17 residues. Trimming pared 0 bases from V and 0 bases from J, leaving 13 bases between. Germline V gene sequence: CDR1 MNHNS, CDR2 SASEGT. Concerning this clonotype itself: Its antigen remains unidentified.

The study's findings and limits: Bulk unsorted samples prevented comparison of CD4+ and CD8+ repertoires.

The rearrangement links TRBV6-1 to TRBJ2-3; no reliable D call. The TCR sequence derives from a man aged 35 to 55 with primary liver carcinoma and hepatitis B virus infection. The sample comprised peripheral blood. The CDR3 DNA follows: TGTGCCAGCAGTGAAGCTGGCCTAGAGTATAGCACAGATACGCAGTATTTT. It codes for CASSEAGLEYSTDTQYF.